These 2 T cell receptor beta chains share one sample of origin, sequenced in a study of blood T cell repertoires in COVID-19. TCRdb's table, derived via immunoSEQ multiplex PCR, lists solely in-frame clones and lacks some. The sample records approximately 380,000 clones, around 85% being singletons. Source material: peripheral blood. Receptors were obtained from a woman under 30 with acute or convalescent COVID-19.

This rearrangement joins TRBV5-4 to TRBJ1-6; tentatively, D is TRBD1 (5 bases). CDR1 is SGHNT, CDR2 YYREEE, per germline (reference sequence). The CDR3 is 14 residues long. Trimming took off 1 base at V and 7 bases at J, with 9 bases between the two ends. CDR3 sequence reads: CASSLRDSNSPLHF. CDR3 coding DNA: TGTGCCAGCAGCTTGCGGGACTCGAATTCACCCCTCCACTTT.

The chain carries TRBV20-1 and TRBJ1-4, with D possibly matching TRBD1 (5 bases). Germline CDR1 reads DFQATT; CDR2 reads SNEGSKA (reference sequence). The CDR3 runs 14 residues. Trimming pared 3 bases from V and 7 bases from J, leaving 15 bases between. This chain's CDR3 is CSASPWGEGEKLFF. CDR3 DNA sequence: TGCAGTGCTAGTCCCTGGGGGGAGGGTGAAAAACTGTTTTTT.